This T cell receptor beta chain was documented in a study of CD8 T cells in Susac syndrome. V dropped 5 bases and J dropped 10; count of bases not matched to a gene: 6. The CDR3 runs 15 residues. Germline values: CDR1 SEHNR, CDR2 FQNEAQ (reference sequence). TCR beta sequences were obtained from blood CD8+ and CD4+ T cells. The authors reverse transcribed roughly 0.5 to 1 ug RNA with random hexamers. TCRdb fed the immunoSEQ multiplex PCR reads into MiXCR, producing one record per CDR3 protein. The data show around 20,000 distinct CDR3 sequences, with roughly 96% seen just once and around 0.25% held by the top ten.

The receptor comes from a human donor in good health. The sequencing input was CD8+ T cells from PBMCs. The J gene is TRBJ2-1, the V gene TRBV7-9; 15 bases map to TRBD2. The chain's CDR3 is CASSERTSGRAEQFF. CDR3 sequence (DNA): TGTGCCAGCAGCGAAAGGACTAGCGGGAGGGCAGAGCAGTTCTTC.